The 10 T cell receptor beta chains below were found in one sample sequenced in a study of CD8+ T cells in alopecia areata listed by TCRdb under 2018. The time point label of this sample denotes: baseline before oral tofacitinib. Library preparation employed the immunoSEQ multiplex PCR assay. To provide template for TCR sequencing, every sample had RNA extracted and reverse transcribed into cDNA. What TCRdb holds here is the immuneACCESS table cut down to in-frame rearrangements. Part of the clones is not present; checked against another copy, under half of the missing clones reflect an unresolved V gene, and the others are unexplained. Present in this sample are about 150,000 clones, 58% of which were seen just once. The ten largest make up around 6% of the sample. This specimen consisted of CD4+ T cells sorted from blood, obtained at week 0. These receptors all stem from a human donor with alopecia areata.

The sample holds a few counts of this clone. Here the CDR3 DNA reads TGTGCCAGCAGCCCCCTGACAGATATGAACACTGAAGCTTTCTTT. Residues: CASSPLTDMNTEAFF. The chain links TRBV5-6 to TRBJ1-1; possible D gene TRBD1, 5 bases. V shed 4 bases and J shed 0 bases, with 13 bases lying between them. CDR3 length equals 15 residues. Per the germline V gene, CDR1 is SGHDT and CDR2 is YYEEEE.

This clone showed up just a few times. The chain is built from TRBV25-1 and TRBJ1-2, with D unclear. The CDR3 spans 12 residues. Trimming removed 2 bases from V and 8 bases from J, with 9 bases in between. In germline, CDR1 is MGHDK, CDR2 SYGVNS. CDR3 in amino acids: CASSERGWGYTF. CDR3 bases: TGTGCCAGCAGTGAACGTGGGTGGGGCTACACCTTC.

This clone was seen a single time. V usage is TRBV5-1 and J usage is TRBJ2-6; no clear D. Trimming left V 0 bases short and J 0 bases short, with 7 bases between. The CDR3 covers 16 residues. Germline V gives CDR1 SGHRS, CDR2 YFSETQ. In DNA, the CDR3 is TGCGCCAGCAGCTTGGGACAAGACTCTGGGGCCAACGTCCTGACTTTC. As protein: CASSLGQDSGANVLTF.

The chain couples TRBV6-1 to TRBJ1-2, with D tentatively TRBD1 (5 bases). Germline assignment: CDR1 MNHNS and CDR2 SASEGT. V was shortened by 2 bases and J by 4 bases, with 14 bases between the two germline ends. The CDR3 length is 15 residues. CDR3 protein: CASSEFNRGSYGYTF. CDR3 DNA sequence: TGTGCCAGCAGTGAATTTAATCGGGGGTCCTATGGCTACACCTTC.

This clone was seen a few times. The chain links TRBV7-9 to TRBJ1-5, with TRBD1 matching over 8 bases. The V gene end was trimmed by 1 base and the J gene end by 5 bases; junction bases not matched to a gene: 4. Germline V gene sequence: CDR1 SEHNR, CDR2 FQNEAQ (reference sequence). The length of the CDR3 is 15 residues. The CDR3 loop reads CASSLVQGADQPQHF. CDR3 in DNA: TGTGCCAGCAGCTTAGTGCAGGGGGCGGATCAGCCCCAGCATTTT.

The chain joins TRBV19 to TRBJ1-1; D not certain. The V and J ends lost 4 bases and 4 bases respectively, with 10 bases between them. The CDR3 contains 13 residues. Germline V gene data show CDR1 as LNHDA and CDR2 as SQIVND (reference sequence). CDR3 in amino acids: CASSRQPGTEAFF. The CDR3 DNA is TGTGCCAGTAGTAGGCAACCCGGCACTGAAGCTTTCTTT.

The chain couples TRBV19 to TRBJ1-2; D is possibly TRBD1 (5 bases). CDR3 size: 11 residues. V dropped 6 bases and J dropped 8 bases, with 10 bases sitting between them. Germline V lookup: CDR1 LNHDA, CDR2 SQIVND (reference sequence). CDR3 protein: CASRVQGGYTF. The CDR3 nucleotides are TGTGCCAGTAGGGTCCAGGGAGGCTACACCTTC.

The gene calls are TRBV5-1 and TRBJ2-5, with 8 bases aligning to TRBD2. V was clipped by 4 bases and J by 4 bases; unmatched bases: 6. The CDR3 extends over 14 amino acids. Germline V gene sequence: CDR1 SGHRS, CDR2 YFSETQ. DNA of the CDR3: TGCGCCAGCAGCAAGACTAGCGAGCGAGAGACCCAGTACTTC. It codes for CASSKTSERETQYF.

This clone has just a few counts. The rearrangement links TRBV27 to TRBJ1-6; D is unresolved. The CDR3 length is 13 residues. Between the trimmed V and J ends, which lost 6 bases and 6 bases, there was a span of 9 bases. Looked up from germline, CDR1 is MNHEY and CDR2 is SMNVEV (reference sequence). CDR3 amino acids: CASSQWGNSPLHF. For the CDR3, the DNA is TGTGCCAGCAGCCAATGGGGTAATTCACCCCTCCACTTT.

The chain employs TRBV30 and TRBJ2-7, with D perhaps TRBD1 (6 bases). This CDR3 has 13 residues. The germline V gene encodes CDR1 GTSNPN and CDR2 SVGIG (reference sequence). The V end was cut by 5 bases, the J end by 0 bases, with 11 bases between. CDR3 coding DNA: TGTGCCTGGGTGATAGGGGGCTCCTACGAGCAGTACTTC. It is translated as CAWVIGGSYEQYF.